The present TCR beta chain was sequenced within a study of T cells in Graves' hyperthyroidism and ophthalmopathy. The PBMCs studied were ones that came from roughly 9.4 ml fresh peripheral blood. RNA transcripts gave rise to amplified TCR beta CDR3 regions. TCR CDR3 regions were first amplified by RT-PCR with HTBI primers. TCRdb passed the multiplex PCR reads through MiXCR, listing each CDR3 protein once. In the table there are almost 500,000 distinct CDR3 sequences, about 20% of which are singletons. The V end lost 8 bases, the J end lost 7 bases, and 18 bases lay between the germline ends. The V gene's germline CDR1 is MNHNS and CDR2 SASEGT. The CDR3 length is 15 residues.

The rearrangement links TRBV6-1 to TRBJ1-6, with D perhaps TRBD1 (6 bases). This TCR derives from a woman aged 70-85 years with Graves' ophthalmopathy. Sequencing was done on a sample of blood. CDR3 region: CASFRQAPGNSPLHF. CDR3 nucleotides: TGTGCCAGCTTTCGACAGGCCCCGGGGAATTCACCCCTCCACTTT.